This TCR beta chain was captured in a study of blood T cell repertoires in COVID-19. Turning to the study itself: Collection of acute and convalescent COVID-19 samples took place in the United States, Italy and Spain. Sample material is recorded as cDNA or gDNA derived from T cells, B-cell-depleted T cells, or PBMCs.

CDR1 and CDR2 (germline): DFQATT, SNEGSKA (reference sequence). Trimming took 3 bases from V and 7 from J; bases not matched to a gene: 6. The CDR3 loop spans 14 amino acids. Measured with immunoSEQ multiplex PCR; TCRdb has only the in-frame clones, and not every one. The table includes roughly 100,000 clones, 80% to 85% detected once. Sequencing input: peripheral blood. The chain is built from TRBV20-1 and TRBJ1-2, with 12 bases lining up with TRBD1. The receptor was derived from a woman older than 75 with active or convalescent COVID-19. CDR3 DNA sequence: TGCAGTGCTAGTCCCGGGACAGGGGGCCTTGGCTACACCTTC. It codes for CSASPGTGGLGYTF.